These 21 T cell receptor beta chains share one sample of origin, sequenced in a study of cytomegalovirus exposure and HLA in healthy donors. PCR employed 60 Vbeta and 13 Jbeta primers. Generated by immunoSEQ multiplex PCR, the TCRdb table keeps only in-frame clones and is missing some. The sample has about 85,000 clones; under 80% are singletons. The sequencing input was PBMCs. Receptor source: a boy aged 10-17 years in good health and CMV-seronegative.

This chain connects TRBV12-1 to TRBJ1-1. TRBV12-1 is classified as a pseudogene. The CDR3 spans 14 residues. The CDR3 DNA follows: TGTGCCAGCAGCTTTGGGGGAGACTGCACTGAAGCTTTCTTT. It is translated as CASSFGGDCTEAFF.

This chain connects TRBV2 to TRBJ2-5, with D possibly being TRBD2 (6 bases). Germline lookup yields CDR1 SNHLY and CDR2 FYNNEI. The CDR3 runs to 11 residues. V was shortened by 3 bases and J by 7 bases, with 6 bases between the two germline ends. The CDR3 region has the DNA TGTGCCAGCAGTGACGGGGGGACCCAGTACTTC. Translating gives CASSDGGTQYF.

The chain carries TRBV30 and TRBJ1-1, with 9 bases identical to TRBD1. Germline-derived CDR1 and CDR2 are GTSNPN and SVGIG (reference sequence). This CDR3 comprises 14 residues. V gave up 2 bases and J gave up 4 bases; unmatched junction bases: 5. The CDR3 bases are TGTGCCTGGAGTCCTTCGACAGGGGGCACTGAAGCTTTCTTT. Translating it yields CAWSPSTGGTEAFF.

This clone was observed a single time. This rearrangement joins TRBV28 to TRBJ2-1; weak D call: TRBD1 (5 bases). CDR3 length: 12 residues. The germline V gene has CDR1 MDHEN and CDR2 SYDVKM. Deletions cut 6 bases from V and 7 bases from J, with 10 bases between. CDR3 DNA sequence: TGTGCCAGCAGCCTCAGACAGAATGAGCAGTTCTTC. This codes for CASSLRQNEQFF.

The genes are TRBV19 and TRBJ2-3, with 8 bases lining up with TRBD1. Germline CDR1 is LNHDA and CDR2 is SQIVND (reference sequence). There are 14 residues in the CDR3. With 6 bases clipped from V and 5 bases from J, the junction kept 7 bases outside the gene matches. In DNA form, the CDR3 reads TGTGCCAGTAGCCCCGGGACAGGTCAAGATACGCAGTATTTT. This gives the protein CASSPGTGQDTQYF.

CDR3 loop: CASSTEVGGPSTYEQYF. The CDR3 DNA follows: TGTGCCAGCAGCACCGAAGTCGGGGGGCCAAGCACCTACGAGCAGTACTTC. J is TRBJ2-7 and V is TRBV7-9, with D possibly TRBD2 on 7 matching bases. CDR3 length: 17 residues. Germline loops: CDR1 SEHNR, CDR2 FQNEAQ (reference sequence). Trimming removed 5 bases from V and 2 bases from J, with 22 bases in between.

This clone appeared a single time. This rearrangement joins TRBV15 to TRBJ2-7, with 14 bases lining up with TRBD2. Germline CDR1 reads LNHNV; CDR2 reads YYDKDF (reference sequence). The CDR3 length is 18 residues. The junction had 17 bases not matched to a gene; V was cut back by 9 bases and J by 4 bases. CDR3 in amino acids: CATKSGLAGGPKRYEQYF. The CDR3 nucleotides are TGTGCCACGAAGAGCGGACTAGCGGGAGGCCCCAAGCGGTACGAGCAGTACTTC.

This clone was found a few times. CDR3 sequence reads: CASRITGGQEKLFF. Here the CDR3 DNA reads TGTGCCAGCAGAATAACAGGGGGCCAAGAAAAACTGTTTTTT. This chain links TRBV6-5 with TRBJ1-4; 9 bases match TRBD1. The germline CDR1 and CDR2 sequences are MNHEY and SVGAGI. V was pared by 6 bases and J by 8 bases, with 7 bases of the junction left unmatched. The CDR3 runs to 14 residues.

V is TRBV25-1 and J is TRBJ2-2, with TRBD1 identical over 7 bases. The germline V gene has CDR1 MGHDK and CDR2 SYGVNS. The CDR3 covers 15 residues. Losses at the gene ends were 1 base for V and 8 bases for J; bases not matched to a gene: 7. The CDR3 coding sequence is TGTGCCAGCAGTGAATGGGGCAGGGGGAAGGGGGAGCTGTTTTTT. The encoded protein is CASSEWGRGKGELFF.

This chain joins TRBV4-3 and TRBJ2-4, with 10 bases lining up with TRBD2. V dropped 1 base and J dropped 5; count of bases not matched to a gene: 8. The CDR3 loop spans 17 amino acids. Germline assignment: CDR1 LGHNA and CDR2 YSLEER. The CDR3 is CASSQGPSGSFENIQYF. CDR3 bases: TGCGCCAGCAGCCAAGGCCCTAGCGGGAGTTTCGAAAACATTCAGTACTTC.

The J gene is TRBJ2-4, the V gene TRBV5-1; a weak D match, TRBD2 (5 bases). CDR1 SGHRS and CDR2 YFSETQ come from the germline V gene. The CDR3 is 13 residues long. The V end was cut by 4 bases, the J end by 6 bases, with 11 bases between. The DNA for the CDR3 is TGCGCCAGCAGCCAGCGGCCACTAAACATTCAGTACTTC. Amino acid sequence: CASSQRPLNIQYF.

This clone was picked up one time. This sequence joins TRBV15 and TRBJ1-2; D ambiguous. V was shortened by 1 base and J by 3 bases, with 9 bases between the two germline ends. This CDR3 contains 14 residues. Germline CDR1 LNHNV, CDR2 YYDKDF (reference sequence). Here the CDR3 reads CATSRGGVDYGYTF. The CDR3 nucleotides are TGTGCCACCAGCAGAGGCGGGGTAGACTATGGCTACACCTTC.

CDR3 DNA: TGTGCCAGCAGTTTCCTGAACCCGGGGGATACGCAGTATTTT. As protein: CASSFLNPGDTQYF. The gene calls are TRBV6-5 and TRBJ2-3; TRBD2 might be the D (5 bases). V lost 4 bases to trimming and J lost 6 bases, with 14 bases between them. This CDR3 comprises 14 residues. Germline assignment: CDR1 MNHEY and CDR2 SVGAGI.

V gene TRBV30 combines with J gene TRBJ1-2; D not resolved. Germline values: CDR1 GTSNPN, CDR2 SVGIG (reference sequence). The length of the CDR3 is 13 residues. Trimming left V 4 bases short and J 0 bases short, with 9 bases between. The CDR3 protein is CAWILGANYGYTF. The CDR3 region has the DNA TGTGCCTGGATATTGGGAGCTAACTATGGCTACACCTTC.

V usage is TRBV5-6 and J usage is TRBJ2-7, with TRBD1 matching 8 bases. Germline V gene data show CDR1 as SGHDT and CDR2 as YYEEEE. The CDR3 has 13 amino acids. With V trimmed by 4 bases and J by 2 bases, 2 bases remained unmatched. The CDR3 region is CASSVTGAYEQYF. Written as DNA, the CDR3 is TGTGCCAGCAGCGTGACAGGGGCCTACGAGCAGTACTTC.

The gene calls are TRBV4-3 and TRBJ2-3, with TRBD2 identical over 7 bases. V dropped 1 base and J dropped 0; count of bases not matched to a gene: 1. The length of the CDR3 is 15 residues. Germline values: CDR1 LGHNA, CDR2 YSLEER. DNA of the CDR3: TGCGCCAGCAGCCAAGGGGAGGGGAGCACAGATACGCAGTATTTT. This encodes CASSQGEGSTDTQYF.

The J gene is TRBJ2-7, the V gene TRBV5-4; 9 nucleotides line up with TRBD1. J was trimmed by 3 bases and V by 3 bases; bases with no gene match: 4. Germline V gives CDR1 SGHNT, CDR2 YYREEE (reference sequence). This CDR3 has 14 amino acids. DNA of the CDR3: TGTGCCAGCAGCTCGACAGGGGGGGACTACGAGCAGTACTTC. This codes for CASSSTGGDYEQYF.

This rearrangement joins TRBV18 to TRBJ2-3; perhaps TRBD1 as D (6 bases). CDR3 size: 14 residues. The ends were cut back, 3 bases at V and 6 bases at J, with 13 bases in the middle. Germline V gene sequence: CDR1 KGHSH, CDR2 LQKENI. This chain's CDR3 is CASSPPGAVDTQYF. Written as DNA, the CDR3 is TGTGCCAGCTCACCGCCAGGGGCGGTGGATACGCAGTATTTT.

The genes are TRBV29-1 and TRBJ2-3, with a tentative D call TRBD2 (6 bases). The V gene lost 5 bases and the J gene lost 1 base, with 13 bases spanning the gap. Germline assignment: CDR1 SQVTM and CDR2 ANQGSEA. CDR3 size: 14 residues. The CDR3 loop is CSVYLRGGTDTQYF. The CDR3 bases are TGCAGCGTTTATTTGCGGGGAGGCACAGATACGCAGTATTTT.

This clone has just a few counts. CDR3 in amino acids: CASRDLGQPIYGYTF. The CDR3 DNA reads as TGTGCCAGCAGGGACCTGGGACAGCCCATCTATGGCTACACCTTC. V is TRBV2 and J is TRBJ1-2, with 7 bases that match TRBD1. The junction had 11 bases not matched to a gene; V was cut back by 6 bases and J by 4 bases. Germline V lookup: CDR1 SNHLY, CDR2 FYNNEI. The CDR3 totals 15 residues.

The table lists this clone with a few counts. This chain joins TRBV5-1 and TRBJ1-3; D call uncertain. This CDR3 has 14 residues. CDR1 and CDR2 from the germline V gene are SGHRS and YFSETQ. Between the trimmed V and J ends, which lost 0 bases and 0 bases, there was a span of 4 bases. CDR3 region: CASSLGSSGNTIYF. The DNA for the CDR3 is TGCGCCAGCAGCTTGGGGAGCTCTGGAAACACCATATATTTT.